This TCR beta chain appears in the sequencing data of a study of monozygotic twins with inflammatory bowel disease. Findings of the study overall: Repertoire similarity matched across concordant and discordant twins, perhaps owing to limited power.

Concerning this clonotype itself: Antigen unknown.

Per germline, CDR1 MGHDK and CDR2 SYGVNS. The CDR3 covers 15 residues. Every sample had its cDNA made across eight separate reactions. TCRdb reprocessed the 5' RACE reads and stores each CDR3 protein as one record, lacking DNA. The sample includes approximately 390,000 distinct CDR3 sequences. The rearrangement joins TRBV25-1 to TRBJ1-2; no DNA is available, so the TRBD1 call from TCRdb remains unchecked. The specimen sequenced was blood. This TCR was recovered from a human donor with ulcerative colitis or Crohn's disease, or a healthy co-twin of an affected twin (not recorded which). CDR3: CASSEFDRGAYGYTF.